This TCR beta chain was identified in a study of OX40 agonist ivuxolimab in advanced cancers. About the study: Every 2 weeks, patients got intravenous ivuxolimab at one of six dose levels (0.01-10 mg/kg). One hepatocellular carcinoma and two cutaneous melanoma patients partially responded. Points from the study as a whole: In the 0.1 to 3.0 mg/kg range, CD4+ and CD8+ blood T cells had expanded clonally by week 6.

Comments on this clone: Its matching antigen is unknown.

Data came from immunoSEQ multiplex PCR; TCRdb stores just in-frame clones and leaves some out. This table has roughly 98,000 clones, roughly 83% appearing once. This CDR3 is built from 16 residues. In germline, CDR1 is MGHRA, CDR2 YSYEKL. V lost 0 bases, J lost 2 bases, and 4 bases stayed unmatched. Sequencing used CD4+ or CD8+ T cells sorted from blood, obtained in a trial of the OX40 agonist ivuxolimab. The sequence derives from an adult with an advanced solid tumor such as melanoma, head and neck, liver or kidney cancer. This chain links TRBV4-1 with TRBJ2-1; TRBD2 matches at 7 bases. In DNA, the CDR3 is TGCGCCAGCAGCCAAGAGGGAGGGCACCCCTACAATGAGCAGTTCTTC. Amino acids: CASSQEGGHPYNEQFF.